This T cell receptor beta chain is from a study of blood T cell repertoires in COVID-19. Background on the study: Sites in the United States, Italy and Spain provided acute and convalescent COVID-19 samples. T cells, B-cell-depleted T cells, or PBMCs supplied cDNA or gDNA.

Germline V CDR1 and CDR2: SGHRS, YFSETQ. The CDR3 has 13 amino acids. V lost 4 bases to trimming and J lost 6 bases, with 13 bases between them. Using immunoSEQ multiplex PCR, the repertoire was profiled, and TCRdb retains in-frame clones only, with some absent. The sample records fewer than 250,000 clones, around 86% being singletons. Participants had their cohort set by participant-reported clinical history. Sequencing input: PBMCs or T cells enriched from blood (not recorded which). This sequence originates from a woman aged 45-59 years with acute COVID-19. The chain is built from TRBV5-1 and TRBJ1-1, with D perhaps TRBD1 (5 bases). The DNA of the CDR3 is TGCGCCAGCAGCCCCCAGGGCCCCTCTGAAGCTTTCTTT. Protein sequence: CASSPQGPSEAFF.